Listed here is a single T cell receptor beta chain. Method: immunoSEQ multiplex PCR; TCRdb's copy keeps in-frame clones and lacks some. The sample contains hundreds of thousands of clones, 90% of which appear only once. These data belong to a study of blood T cell repertoires in COVID-19. The CDR3 contains 13 residues. Trimming removed 3 bases from V and 2 bases from J, with 9 bases in between. In germline, CDR1 is SGHDT, CDR2 YYEEEE. The study recruited people aged about 18 to 95 years across around 23 US areas. In the 2 weeks before study entry, exposed participants met a COVID-19 case, which was PCR-confirmed or clinician-diagnosed.

The chain uses TRBV5-6 and TRBJ2-7; no reliable D call. This receptor was obtained from a man in his fifties or sixties who had been exposed to COVID-19. The sequenced material came from PBMCs or T cells enriched from blood (not recorded which). CDR3 sequence (DNA): TGTGCCAGCAGCTCAGACACCCCCTACGAGCAGTACGTC. It encodes CASSSDTPYEQYV.